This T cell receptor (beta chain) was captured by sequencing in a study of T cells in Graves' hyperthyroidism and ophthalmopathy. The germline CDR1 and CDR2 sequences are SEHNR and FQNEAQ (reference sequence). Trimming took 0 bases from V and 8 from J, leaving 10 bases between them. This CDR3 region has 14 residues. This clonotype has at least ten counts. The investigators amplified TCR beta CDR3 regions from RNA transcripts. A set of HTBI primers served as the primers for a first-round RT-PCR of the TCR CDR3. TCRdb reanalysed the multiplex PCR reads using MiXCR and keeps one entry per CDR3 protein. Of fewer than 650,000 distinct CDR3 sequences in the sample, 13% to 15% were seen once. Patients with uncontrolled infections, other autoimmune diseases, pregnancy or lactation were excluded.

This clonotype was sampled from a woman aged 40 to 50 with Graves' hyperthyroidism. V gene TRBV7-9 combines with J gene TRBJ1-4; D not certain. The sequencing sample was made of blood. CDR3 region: CASSLAGTREKLFF. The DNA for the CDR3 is TGTGCCAGCAGCTTAGCGGGCACGCGGGAAAAACTGTTTTTT.